Below, 12 T cell receptor beta chains from the same sample are listed, as sequenced in a study of neurological immune-mediated disorders. MiXCR was run by TCRdb on the 5' RACE reads, yielding one entry per CDR3 protein. The profile shows 55,000 to 75,000 distinct CDR3 sequences, 4% to 6% of them singletons. Sequenced: PBMCs. The receptors come from a woman aged 25-40 years with multiple sclerosis.

This clonotype has a count of ten or more. The chain employs TRBV7-9 and TRBJ1-4; no clear D gene. Germline V gene data show CDR1 as SEHNR and CDR2 as FQNEAQ (reference sequence). V was clipped by 5 bases and J by 8 bases, with 12 bases between them. The CDR3 is made up of 13 amino acids. The CDR3 DNA follows: TGTGCCAGCAGCCGGGAGAGTGGAGAAAAACTGTTTTTT. It is translated as CASSRESGEKLFF.

This clonotype was seen repeatedly, ten times or more. The chain employs TRBV10-3 and TRBJ1-1; 7 bases match TRBD1. CDR1 and CDR2 (germline): ENHRY, SYGVKD. CDR3 size: 14 residues. Trimming cost V 6 bases and J 8 bases; bases outside gene matches: 12. The CDR3 is CAIRTGQTTPEAFF. In DNA form, the CDR3 reads TGTGCCATCAGGACAGGGCAAACTACCCCGGAAGCTTTCTTT.

Comments on this clonotype: A single base separates this from a much larger clone, so it may be a read error. V usage is TRBV20-1 and J usage is TRBJ2-2; D perhaps matches TRBD1 (5 bases). The V end lost 4 bases, the J end lost 0 bases, and 12 bases lay between the germline ends. CDR1 and CDR2 from the germline V gene are DFQATT and SNEGSKA (reference sequence). The CDR3 is 15 residues long. The CDR3 sequence is CSANWPGSNTGELFF. In nucleotides, the CDR3 is TGCAGTGCTAATTGGCCAGGGTCGAACACCGGGGAGCTGTTTTTT.

This clonotype has ten or more counts. The chain couples TRBV5-1 to TRBJ1-2, with TRBD1 matching over 7 bases. The CDR3 sequence is 16 residues long. Germline CDR1 SGHRS, CDR2 YFSETQ. J gave up 6 bases and V 0 bases, and 11 bases lay outside the gene matches. For the CDR3, the DNA is TGCGCCAGCAGCTTGGATACGCCAGGGGGAAGGGATGGCTACACCTTC. It translates to CASSLDTPGGRDGYTF.

Many counts were recorded for this clonotype. J is TRBJ2-2 and V is TRBV7-9; D unclear. V lost 5 bases to trimming and J lost 7 bases, with 8 bases between them. Per germline, CDR1 SEHNR and CDR2 FQNEAQ (reference sequence). This CDR3 contains 12 residues. The CDR3 nucleotides are TGTGCCAGCAGCCGAAGTCTCGGGGAGCTGTTTTTT. This translates into CASSRSLGELFF.

This clonotype occurred many times. CDR3 amino acids: CASSLGVGVGYEQFF. CDR3 in DNA: TGTGCCAGCAGCCTCGGGGTGGGCGTAGGATATGAGCAGTTCTTC. This chain connects TRBV7-2 to TRBJ2-1; D perhaps matches TRBD2 (5 bases). Per the germline V gene, CDR1 is SGHTA and CDR2 is FQGNSA. The CDR3 has 15 amino acids. V shed 5 bases and J shed 8 bases, with 19 bases lying between them.

This clonotype was seen at least ten times. CDR3 in DNA: TGCAGTGCTAACTCCCGGGACTCCCTAATTCACACAGATACGCAGTATTTT. The encoded protein is CSANSRDSLIHTDTQYF. J is TRBJ2-3 and V is TRBV20-1; possibly TRBD2 for D (6 bases). The ends were cut back, 4 bases at V and 2 bases at J, with 22 bases in the middle. This CDR3 is built from 17 residues. Germline V gene sequence: CDR1 DFQATT, CDR2 SNEGSKA (reference sequence).

The CDR3 loop reads CASSMDTEAFF. DNA of the CDR3: TGCGCCAGCAGCATGGACACTGAAGCTTTCTTT. The chain uses TRBV5-1 and TRBJ1-1; the D is unclear. The V gene's germline CDR1 is SGHRS and CDR2 YFSETQ. CDR3 length equals 11 residues. The V gene lost 4 bases and the J gene lost 3 bases, with 4 bases spanning the gap.

The V call is TRBV20-1, the J call TRBJ2-1, with a possible D match to TRBD2 (6 bases). Trimming cost V 2 bases and J 6 bases, with 17 bases left between them. This CDR3 has 15 amino acids. CDR1 is DFQATT and CDR2 is SNEGSKA in the germline V gene (reference sequence). CDR3 sequence (DNA): TGCAGTGCTAGAAATCCCGCGGGGCGGACCAATGAGCAGTTCTTC. This codes for CSARNPAGRTNEQFF.

In this sample, this clonotype turned up many times. The chain recombines TRBV20-1 with TRBJ2-5; 8 nucleotides agree with TRBD2. Germline V CDR1 and CDR2: DFQATT, SNEGSKA (reference sequence). This CDR3 comprises 15 residues. Trimming took 0 bases from V and 5 from J; bases not matched to a gene: 8. CDR3 bases: TGCAGTGCTAGAGATTGGGCGGGGGGTTTGGAGACCCAGTACTTC. Residues: CSARDWAGGLETQYF.

The chain recombines TRBV27 with TRBJ2-7, with TRBD1 identical over 7 bases. The CDR3 has 14 residues. With V trimmed by 1 base and J by 2 bases, 2 bases remained unmatched. The germline V gene encodes CDR1 MNHEY and CDR2 SMNVEV (reference sequence). The CDR3 reads CASSLYTGAYEQYF. CDR3 nucleotides: TGTGCCAGCAGTTTATACACAGGGGCCTACGAGCAGTACTTC.

This clonotype was seen repeatedly, ten times or more. The rearrangement joins TRBV7-6 to TRBJ1-1; D is unclear. The CDR3 totals 13 residues. Trimming removed 1 base from V and 1 base from J, with 4 bases in between. CDR1 SGHVS and CDR2 FNYEAQ come from the germline V gene. CDR3 bases: TGTGCCAGCAGCTTAGAAGAGAACACTGAAGCTTTCTTT. Translating gives CASSLEENTEAFF. Filled out from reference TRBV7-6 and TRBJ1-1, the complete variable domain reads GAGVSQSPRYKVTKRGQDVALRCDPISGHVSLYWYRQALGQGPEFLTYFNYEAQQDKSGLPNDRFSAERPEGSISTLTIQRTEQRDSAMYRCASSLEENTEAFFGQGTRLTVV.